The sample holds one count of the clone carrying this T cell receptor (beta chain). These data originate in a study of blood T cell repertoires in COVID-19. On the study more broadly: The United States, Italy and Spain supplied acute and convalescent COVID-19 samples. From T cells, B-cell-depleted T cells, or PBMCs came the material, which was cDNA or gDNA.

Study processing details: Reference gene primer amplification in the assay estimated nucleated cell counts. Libraries were prepared by immunoSEQ multiplex PCR; TCRdb keeps only in-frame clonotypes and omits some of them. V and J calls and clone size come straight from that table; D and trimming were deduced from the DNA. The data hold 30,000 to 40,000 clones, with around four fifths observed a single time. The TCR originated in a man between 45 and 60 years old with active COVID-19. The sequencing sample was made of peripheral blood.

CDR3 amino acids: CASSPDNEQFF. CDR3 DNA: TGTGCCAGCAGCCCCGACAATGAGCAGTTCTTC. This chain connects TRBV7-9 to TRBJ2-1, with D hard to call. V lost 5 bases and J lost 5, with 4 bases in between. The length of the CDR3 is 11 residues. From germline, CDR1 is SEHNR and CDR2 FQNEAQ (reference sequence). Combining the CDR3 with reference TRBV7-9 and TRBJ2-1 gives the whole variable domain DTGVSQNPRHKITKRGQNVTFRCDPISEHNRLYWYRQTLGQGPEFLTYFQNEAQLEKSRLLSDRFSAERPKGSFSTLEIQRTEQGDSAMYLCASSPDNEQFFGPGTRLTVL.